Below are 3 T cell receptor beta chains sequenced from a single sample in a study of T cell responses to AZD1222 COVID-19 vaccine. The data were produced by immunoSEQ multiplex PCR, yet TCRdb's version contains in-frame clones alone and is incomplete. The data contain approximately 30,000 clones, around 78% of them seen just once; the ten biggest clones take up 5.8%. The sample consisted of peripheral blood, taken on day 0 of AZD1222 vaccination. Receptors originate from an adult in good health.

The chain couples TRBV5-8 to TRBJ2-3; TRBD2 matches 8 bases. The CDR3 totals 16 residues. V lost 3 bases, J lost 1 base, and 7 bases stayed unmatched. Germline CDR1 is SGHTS and CDR2 is YDEGEE. In nucleotides, the CDR3 is TGTGCCAGCAGCTCTGGACTAGCTGGCGGCACAGATACGCAGTATTTT. Its protein product is CASSSGLAGGTDTQYF.

The chain carries TRBV5-1 and TRBJ2-2, with D tentatively TRBD1 (6 bases). Germline V gives CDR1 SGHRS, CDR2 YFSETQ. Trimming cost V 4 bases and J 7 bases, with 20 bases left between them. This CDR3 is built from 16 residues. CDR3 coding DNA: TGCGCCAGCAGCGTGTTGAGGACAGATATGGTCGGGGAGCTGTTTTTT. Encoded protein: CASSVLRTDMVGELFF.

This clone was seen a few times. This sequence joins TRBV27 and TRBJ2-7, with D perhaps matching TRBD1 or TRBD2 (6 bases each). The V gene's germline CDR1 is MNHEY and CDR2 SMNVEV (reference sequence). The CDR3 spans 14 residues. The V end was cut by 3 bases, the J end by 2 bases, with 11 bases between. CDR3 sequence: CASSFLGGTYEQYF. For the CDR3, the DNA is TGTGCCAGCAGTTTCTTAGGGGGGACCTACGAGCAGTACTTC.